A single sample is the source of the 11 T cell receptor beta chains below, sequenced in a study of cytomegalovirus exposure and HLA in healthy donors. PCR was performed using 60 Vbeta and 13 Jbeta primers. Profiling relied on immunoSEQ multiplex PCR, and the TCRdb table lists in-frame clones only, not all of them. This table holds some 150,000 clones, roughly 68% found once. The sequenced sample was PBMCs. These receptors all come from a man aged 60-69 years in good health and CMV-seronegative.

This clone came up a few times. This chain links TRBV6-1 with TRBJ1-4; no definite D call. The germline gives CDR1 MNHNS, CDR2 SASEGT. The V end was cut by 5 bases, the J end by 5 bases, with 15 bases between. CDR3 length equals 15 residues. CDR3 DNA sequence: TGTGCCAGCAGTTCCCGGGTGGAGCGAAATGAAAAACTGTTTTTT. This codes for CASSSRVERNEKLFF.

The CDR3 loop reads CASSPLHEQYF. The DNA for the CDR3 is TGTGCCAGCAGTCCCCTCCACGAGCAGTACTTC. The chain employs TRBV28 and TRBJ2-7; no firm D call. V lost 5 bases, J lost 5 bases, and 7 bases lay in between. Per germline, CDR1 MDHEN and CDR2 SYDVKM. CDR3 length: 11 amino acids.

This sequence joins TRBV7-9 and TRBJ2-1; 11 positions agree with TRBD2. V dropped 2 bases and J dropped 5; count of bases not matched to a gene: 2. Per germline, CDR1 SEHNR and CDR2 FQNEAQ (reference sequence). This CDR3 contains 15 residues. This chain's CDR3 is CASSLRLAGHNEQFF. The DNA of the CDR3 is TGTGCCAGCAGCTTAAGACTAGCGGGGCACAATGAGCAGTTCTTC.

This clone was counted between two and nine times. The chain recombines TRBV4-2 with TRBJ1-2, with D possibly TRBD1 on 5 matching bases. The CDR3 consists of 15 residues. V lost 4 bases to trimming and J lost 8 bases, with 20 bases between them. CDR1 and CDR2 from the germline V gene are LGHNA and YNFKEQ. The CDR3 nucleotides read TGTGCCAGCAGCCCCCAGGGTCCCTCCGGGGGGGGCTACACCTTC. It yields the protein CASSPQGPSGGGYTF.

The chain recombines TRBV11-2 with TRBJ2-5; the D gene is possibly TRBD2 (5 bases). The J call may be incorrect, as the DNA end agrees better with TRBJ2-7. The CDR3 runs 15 residues. The germline V gene has CDR1 SGHAT and CDR2 FQNNGV. In DNA, the CDR3 is TGTGCCAGCAGCTTAGTCCGGGAACTTTACTACGAGCAGTACTTC. It is translated as CASSLVRELYYEQYF.

The chain recombines TRBV27 with TRBJ1-6, with D possibly TRBD1 on 5 matching bases. CDR3 size: 15 residues. Per germline, CDR1 MNHEY and CDR2 SMNVEV (reference sequence). Deletions cut 1 base from V and 6 bases from J, with 10 bases between. The CDR3 here is CASSLYGGANSPLHF. The CDR3 DNA reads as TGTGCCAGCAGTTTATACGGGGGAGCTAATTCACCCCTCCACTTT.

Here the CDR3 DNA reads TGTGCCAGCTCACCGGCAGCACTGGAGGAGACCCAGTACTTC. This encodes CASSPAALEETQYF. The chain is built from TRBV18 and TRBJ2-5; no firm D call. The V and J ends lost 3 bases and 5 bases respectively, with 13 bases between them. This CDR3 is built from 14 residues. From germline, CDR1 is KGHSH and CDR2 LQKENI.

The CDR3 DNA reads as TGTGCCAGCAGCAAGGTAGGAGCGGGAGGCTCTGGGGCCAACGTCCTGACTTTC. This encodes CASSKVGAGGSGANVLTF. This sequence joins TRBV21-1 and TRBJ2-6; the table names TRBD2, a call not compared with the DNA. TRBV21-1 is a recognized pseudogene. The CDR3 length is 18 residues.

This sequence joins TRBV6-1 and TRBJ1-6; TRBD1 matches at 7 bases. The V gene end was trimmed by 1 base and the J gene end by 0 bases; junction bases not matched to a gene: 12. The CDR3 runs to 20 residues. From germline, CDR1 is MNHNS and CDR2 SASEGT. The CDR3 here is CASSEGLAEYRGSYNSPLHF. CDR3 DNA sequence: TGTGCCAGCAGTGAAGGACTGGCAGAGTACAGGGGCTCCTATAATTCACCCCTCCACTTT.

The V and J genes are TRBV19 and TRBJ2-3, with 13 bases fitting TRBD2. Per the germline V gene, CDR1 is LNHDA and CDR2 is SQIVND (reference sequence). V lost 8 bases and J lost 2; bases outside the gene matches: 10. The CDR3 contains 17 residues. The CDR3, as DNA: TGTGCCAGTGGGACTAGCGGGACGGGATCCTCCACAGATACGCAGTATTTT. It specifies CASGTSGTGSSTDTQYF.

The chain links TRBV6-5 to TRBJ2-5; 8 bases align to TRBD1. This CDR3 is built from 16 residues. After removal of 0 bases from V and 5 bases from J, the junction contained 8 bases not matched to a gene. Germline-derived CDR1 and CDR2 are MNHEY and SVGAGI. For the CDR3, the DNA is TGTGCCAGCAGTTACTCGACGGGCAGGGGGCTGGAGACCCAGTACTTC. Translating gives CASSYSTGRGLETQYF.